This T cell receptor (beta chain) was sequenced for a study of naive and memory T cell subsets. Findings and caveats of the study: Especially in CD8 cells, naive repertoires contained a few larger clonotypes, possibly CD45RA-re-expressing memory cells. There was no ground truth to check naive and memory subset results. From naive to CM, EM and EMRA, diversity decreased and Gini increased. Over 95% of naive TCR sequences appeared only once after error correction, unlike memory subsets.

Trimming removed 3 bases at V and 7 bases at J, with 13 bases between. This CDR3 is built from 14 residues. The germline gives CDR1 SGHAT, CDR2 FQNNGV. This clonotype was seen many times. Its specificity is unknown. The beta constant-region primer was an equimolar mix of two oligonucleotides covering TRBC1 and TRBC2. Ligated cDNA was amplified by four rounds of PCR with nested alpha and beta constant-region primers and SP2. TCRdb re-called the UMI-ligation and nested PCR reads with MiXCR, one entry per CDR3 protein. The sample contains 80,000 or so distinct CDR3 sequences, 9% of which appear only once.

The sample was naive CD8+ T cells from blood. The sequence was obtained from a human donor in good health. This chain joins TRBV11-2 and TRBJ2-1; no definite D call. CDR3 region: CASSLSDQTNEQFF. The CDR3 DNA reads TGTGCCAGCAGCTTGTCAGACCAGACAAATGAGCAGTTCTTC. Drawing the rest from reference TRBV11-2 and TRBJ2-1, the complete variable domain is EAGVAQSPRYKIIEKRQSVAFWCNPISGHATLYWYQQILGQGPKLLIQFQNNGVVDDSQLPKDRFSAERLKGVDSTLKIQPAKLEDSAVYLCASSLSDQTNEQFFGPGTRLTVL.